These T cell receptor beta chains were read from a single sample in a study of CD4 and CD8 cells across lung adenocarcinoma regions. TCRdb reanalysed the PCR reads using MiXCR and keeps one entry per CDR3 protein. The sample consists of about 19,000 distinct CDR3 sequences, around 46% of them appearing once. Sequencing was performed on CD4+ T cells from the margin of a lung tumor. The receptors originated from a male donor with lung adenocarcinoma. The CD4 and CD8 labels of this study may be unreliable. CDR3s include the opening cysteine and the closing phenylalanine or tryptophan. Each record gives: D gene, V gene, clone size, J gene, CDR3 protein, CDR3 DNA. A D gene is named only where the DNA matches it firmly. Not every row has a clone size; where given, it reads once, few, many or a size class.

>NA|TRBV27|NA|TRBJ2-4
CASRGAGASDIQYF
TGTGCCAGCAGGGGGGCGGGAGCGTCAGACATTCAGTACTTC
>TRBD2|TRBV5-1|many|TRBJ2-3
CASSRGLAGGPRTDTQYF
TGCGCCAGCAGCCGAGGACTAGCGGGAGGGCCTCGCACAGATACGCAGTATTTT
>NA|TRBV6-5|many|TRBJ2-6
CASSWSRTSGANVLTF
TGTGCCAGCAGCTGGAGTCGGACCTCTGGGGCCAACGTCCTGACTTTC
>NA|TRBV27|NA|TRBJ2-3
CASSLRVPPPRRSRDTQYF
TGTGCCAGCAGTTTAAGGGTTCCCCCCCCACGCAGGTCCCGGGATACGCAGTATTTT
>NA|TRBV6-1|many|TRBJ1-5
CASSQTSFNQPQHF
TGTGCCAGCAGTCAAACGTCTTTCAATCAGCCCCAGCATTTT
>NA|TRBV3-1|NA|TRBJ1-1
CASSQVTGEAFF
TGTGCCAGCAGCCAAGTTACAGGGGAAGCTTTCTTT
>NA|TRBV20-1|few|TRBJ2-1
CSADSGAEQFF
TGCAGTGCAGACTCAGGGGCTGAGCAGTTCTTC
>NA|TRBV6-1|NA|TRBJ1-4
CASRETVRIRNEKLFF
TGTGCCAGCAGAGAGACAGTACGGATTCGTAATGAAAAACTGTTTTTT
>NA|TRBV6-1|NA|TRBJ2-7
CASGKMTGPYEQYF
TGTGCCAGCGGGAAAATGACAGGACCCTACGAGCAGTACTTC
>NA|TRBV7-7|many|TRBJ2-6
CASSLGAGGANVLTF
TGTGCTAGCAGCTTAGGTGCGGGTGGGGCCAACGTCCTGACTTTC
>TRBD2|TRBV11-3|NA|TRBJ2-4
CASSPGLWGRNIQYF
TGTGCCAGCAGCCCGGGACTATGGGGAAGAAACATTCAGTACTTC
>NA|TRBV10-1|NA|TRBJ2-7
CATSGRWAEDTQYF
TGCGCCACCTCGGGGCGGTGGGCCGAAGATACGCAGTACTTC
>NA|TRBV6-1|NA|TRBJ1-6
CASTADEWNSPLHF
TGTGCCAGCACCGCGGATGAGTGGAATTCACCCCTCCACTTT
>NA|TRBV10-2|NA|TRBJ2-7
CPSRGVAAKNTQYF
TGCCCCAGCAGGGGGGTGGCAGCCAAAAATACGCAGTACTTC
>NA|TRBV27|once|TRBJ2-3
CASSLSPNPDTQYF
TGTGCCAGCAGTTTATCTCCAAATCCAGATACGCAGTATTTT
>TRBD2|TRBV28|many|TRBJ2-1
CASSPSGSLDNEQFF
TGTGCCAGCAGTCCAAGCGGGAGCTTAGACAATGAGCAGTTCTTC
>NA|TRBV6-1|medium-sized|TRBJ2-1
CASSEFSGNEQFF
TGTGCCAGCAGTGAGTTTAGCGGAAATGAGCAGTTCTTC
>TRBD2|TRBV20-1|NA|TRBJ2-1
CSARKGGGAGNEQFF
TGCAGTGCTAGAAAAGGCGGGGGGGCCGGCAATGAGCAGTTCTTC
>NA|TRBV2|many|TRBJ2-3
CASSEAGTPSTDTQYF
TGTGCCAGCAGTGAAGCCGGGACACCTAGCACAGATACGCAGTATTTT
>NA|TRBV6-1|many|TRBJ2-3
CASSADRNVWDTQYF
TGTGCCAGCAGTGCCGACAGGAATGTTTGGGATACGCAGTATTTT
>TRBD2|TRBV15|NA|TRBJ2-1
CATMGLAGGYEQFF
TGTGCCACCATGGGACTAGCGGGAGGGTATGAGCAGTTCTTC
>NA|TRBV7-6|many|TRBJ2-3
CASSNRDSTDTQYF
TGTGCCAGCAGCAACAGGGATAGCACAGATACGCAGTATTTT
>TRBD2|TRBV4-2|many|TRBJ2-3
CASSYRTSGTDTQYF
TGTGCCAGCAGCTACCGGACTAGCGGGACAGATACGCAGTATTTT
>TRBD1|TRBV6-6|many|TRBJ1-2
CASKRQGTLFNYGYTF
TGTGCCAGCAAAAGACAGGGAACCTTATTTAACTATGGCTACACCTTC
>TRBD2|TRBV6-1|few|TRBJ2-7
CASSKGTSGSFPYEQYF
TGTGCCAGCAGTAAAGGGACTAGCGGGAGTTTCCCATACGAGCAGTACTTC
>NA|TRBV11-2|NA|TRBJ2-7
CASSFLTGGDEQYF
TGTGCCAGCAGCTTCTTAACAGGTGGCGACGAGCAGTACTTC
>NA|TRBV6-1|medium-sized|TRBJ2-3
CASSEAGAGYTDTQYF
TGTGCCAGCAGTGAAGCGGGGGCGGGATACACAGATACGCAGTATTTT
>NA|TRBV10-2|NA|TRBJ2-4
CGGTALGATNTQYF
TGCGGCGGCACGGCGCTGGGGGCCACAAACACTCAGTACTTC
>NA|TRBV6-1|once|TRBJ1-1
CASSHPDSEAFF
TGTGCCAGCTCTCACCCGGACAGTGAAGCTTTCTTT
>NA|TRBV6-1|NA|TRBJ2-5
CAGSGGSDQETQYF
TGTGCGGGCAGTGGGGGGAGTGACCAAGAGACGCAGTACTTC
>NA|TRBV14|many|TRBJ2-3
CASSQGFGNTDTQYF
TGTGCCAGCAGCCAAGGTTTCGGAAACACAGATACGCAGTATTTT
>NA|TRBV27|NA|TRBJ2-3
CASRLMGTLATNTQYF
TGTGCCAGCCGTTTAATGGGGACGCTAGCCACAAACACTCAGTATTTC
>TRBD1|TRBV27|NA|TRBJ2-3
CASSVVGTGPKDTQYF
TGTGCCAGCAGTGTAGTGGGGACAGGACCCAAAGACACTCAGTATTTC
>NA|TRBV6-2/TRBV6-3|NA|TRBJ1-1
CASKQMTKLGAQTPEAFF
TGTGCCAGCAAGCAAATGACCAAACTCGGGGCCCAAACACCTGAAGCTTTCTTT
>TRBD1|TRBV27|medium-sized|TRBJ2-7
CASRRDRGPYEQYF
TGTGCCAGCCGCCGAGACAGGGGACCCTACGAGCAGTACTTC
>NA|TRBV7-3|many|TRBJ2-3
CASSFGFPTDTQYF
TGTGCCAGCAGCTTTGGCTTTCCCACAGATACGCAGTATTTT
>NA|TRBV20-1|few|TRBJ1-1
CSGRQGNTEAFF
TGCAGTGGCCGTCAGGGGAACACTGAAGCTTTCTTT
>NA|TRBV7-6|medium-sized|TRBJ2-3
CASSLAPVTDTQYF
TGTGCCAGCAGCTTAGCGCCAGTCACAGATACGCAGTATTTT
>NA|TRBV30|few|TRBJ2-3
CAWSVLSGTYTDTQYF
TGTGCCTGGAGTGTACTGAGTGGGACATATACAGATACGCAGTATTTT
>NA|TRBV27|few|TRBJ2-3
CASSSVTLQTDTQYF
TGTGCCAGCAGTTCAGTAACACTCCAAACAGATACGCAGTATTTT
>TRBD1|TRBV28|NA|TRBJ1-3
CASTFATGADTIYF
TGTGCCAGCACCTTTGCGACAGGGGCAGACACCATATATTTT
>NA|TRBV28|NA|TRBJ2-1
CASSTLRREQFF
TGTGCCAGCAGTACCCTTAGACGGGAGCAGTTCTTC
>TRBD2|TRBV10-3|NA|TRBJ2-7
CAISRTSGGNEQYF
TGTGCCATCAGTAGGACTAGCGGGGGCAATGAGCAGTACTTC
>NA|TRBV10-2|NA|TRBJ2-3
CRVRGVWAKNTQYF
TGCCGCGTCAGGGGAGTGTGGGCCAAAAATACGCAGTACTTT
>NA|TRBV6-1|many|TRBJ2-1
CASRGGSSYNEQFF
TGTGCCAGCAGAGGGGGGAGCTCCTACAATGAGCAGTTCTTC
>TRBD2|TRBV7-2|many|TRBJ2-1
CASSPRPGLAGKETQFF
TGTGCCAGCAGCCCACGTCCGGGACTAGCGGGGAAAGAGACCCAGTTCTTC
>TRBD1|TRBV10-2|few|TRBJ2-4
CGGRGLGAEDMQYF
TGCGGCGGCAGGGGGCTGGGAGCCGAAGATATGCAGTATTTC
>TRBD2|TRBV6-1|NA|TRBJ2-5
CARGEAGGKAETQYF
TGTGCCAGGGGTGAAGCGGGAGGGAAGGCAGAGACCCAGTACTTC
>NA|TRBV6-1|NA|TRBJ1-2
CASSDTPGRTLYGYTF
TGTGCCAGCAGCGACACCCCTGGACGGACCCTGTATGGCTACACCTTC
>NA|TRBV3-1|once|TRBJ2-7
CASSHLGYEQYF
TGTGCCAGCAGCCACCTCGGGTACGAGCAGTACTTC
>TRBD2|TRBV7-3|few|TRBJ2-1
CASSLNGLAGGEQFF
TGTGCCAGCAGCTTAAATGGACTAGCAGGAGGTGAGCAGTTCTTC
>NA|TRBV10-2|once|TRBJ2-4
CGSRAVGAKNTQYF
TGCGGCAGCAGGGCAGTGGGGGCCAAAAACACGCAGTACTTC
>NA|TRBV6-1|many|TRBJ2-7
CASSVNPEDEQYF
TGTGCCAGCAGTGTAAACCCAGAGGACGAGCAGTACTTC
>NA|TRBV6-1|NA|TRBJ1-1
CASRRGAGGTNTEAFF
TGTGCCAGCAGGAGGGGCGCAGGCGGGACGAACACTGAAGCTTTCTTT
>NA|TRBV7-2|medium-sized|TRBJ2-1
CASSLVPAGSVGKQFF
TGTGCCAGCAGCTTAGTCCCAGCTGGGTCGGTCGGTAAGCAGTTCTTC
>NA|TRBV27|NA|TRBJ2-4
CGSSTGLRAKNIQYF
TGTGGCAGCAGCACGGGGCTGCGAGCCAAAAACATTCAGTACTTC
>NA|TRBV6-5|NA|TRBJ2-3
CASSNWADTQYF
TGTGCCAGCAGTAACTGGGCGGATACGCAGTATTTT
>NA|TRBV6-5|many|TRBJ2-7
CASTTWGLGEQYF
TGTGCCAGCACCACATGGGGGCTGGGCGAGCAGTACTTC